The 25 T cell receptor beta chains reported below all come from one sample, sequenced in a study of naive and memory T cell subsets (dated by TCRdb to about 2017). The library was obtained by UMI-ligation and nested PCR. Instrument used: Illumina MiSeq. An equimolar mix of two oligonucleotides covering both TRBC1 and TRBC2 was used as the beta constant-region primer. Four rounds of PCR were used to amplify ligated cDNA, with nested alpha and beta constant-region primers being used together with the SP2 primer. TCRdb itself trimmed the public reads at Q25 with fastp, ran MiXCR and retained productive beta chains. Identical CDR3 protein sequences are pooled into one entry, listed with their most common genes and DNA. The sample table holds approximately 150,000 distinct CDR3 sequences, of which approximately 22% were seen once. The ten largest make up less than 0.13% of the sample. What the study reported, not specific to this receptor: A few larger clonotypes were present in naive repertoires, especially CD8 naive repertoires, and these clonotypes were possibly memory cells re-expressing CD45RA.

These TCRs are of unknown antigen specificity. The sequencing sample was made of naive CD4+ T cells from blood. This specimen's cell subset or site label, per the study, means: naive T cells, CD45RA high CD27+. All receptors derive from a human donor in good health.

This chain joins TRBV7-9 and TRBJ1-2; D is uncertain. V was cut by 5 bases and J by 4 bases, with 14 bases left in between. Germline CDR1 is SEHNR and CDR2 is FQNEAQ (reference sequence). The CDR3 has 14 amino acids. CDR3 region: CASSRPGAAYGYTF. Here the CDR3 DNA reads TGTGCCAGCAGCCGTCCGGGAGCAGCCTATGGCTACACCTTC.

This rearrangement joins TRBV6-5 to TRBJ1-5; 7 nucleotides agree with TRBD1. The CDR3 has 16 amino acids. Germline assignment: CDR1 MNHEY and CDR2 SVGAGI. Unmatched junction bases numbered 7, after V lost 0 bases and J lost 5 bases. The CDR3 reads CASSYSRQGVDQPQHF. DNA for the CDR3: TGTGCCAGCAGTTACTCTCGACAGGGAGTGGATCAGCCCCAGCATTTT.

The chain combines TRBV6-1 with TRBJ2-1; D is possibly TRBD1 (6 bases). V lost 8 bases and J lost 4, with 12 bases in between. The CDR3 consists of 13 residues. Germline V CDR1 and CDR2: MNHNS, SASEGT. Here the CDR3 reads CASGGQRYNEQFF. The CDR3 DNA reads as TGTGCCAGCGGAGGACAGCGGTACAATGAGCAGTTCTTC.

The chain has TRBV5-1 and TRBJ2-7; unclear D gene. Germline CDR1 is SGHRS and CDR2 is YFSETQ. The germline V and J ends were trimmed by 0 bases and 2 bases, with 12 bases remaining between them. The CDR3 loop spans 15 amino acids. CDR3 sequence reads: CASSLEGFSTYEQYF. CDR3 sequence (DNA): TGCGCCAGCAGCTTGGAAGGGTTTAGCACCTACGAGCAGTACTTC.

This clonotype was detected only a few times. The rearrangement links TRBV6-5 to TRBJ2-7; D might be TRBD1 (6 bases). Per germline, CDR1 MNHEY and CDR2 SVGAGI. V gave up 6 bases and J gave up 2 bases, with 11 bases separating them. This CDR3 is built from 13 residues. The CDR3 here is CASSRQGPYEQYF. In DNA form, the CDR3 reads TGTGCCAGCAGCCGGCAGGGGCCCTACGAGCAGTACTTC.

This clonotype appeared a few times. V is TRBV5-1 and J is TRBJ2-1; 10 bases align to TRBD1. Per the germline V gene, CDR1 is SGHRS and CDR2 is YFSETQ. The CDR3 totals 14 residues. The V and J ends lost 4 bases and 8 bases, in that order; junction bases with no gene match: 6. CDR3 DNA: TGCGCCAGCAGCACGGGACAGGGGCTTGATGAGCAGTTCTTC. Its translation: CASSTGQGLDEQFF.

This sequence joins TRBV21-1 and TRBJ2-1; the D segment call TRBD1 is taken from the table without a DNA check. TRBV21-1 is described as a pseudogene. There are 17 residues in the CDR3. Written as DNA, the CDR3 is TGTGCCAGCACCTTCCACCCGGGACAGGGCGCCTACAATGAGCAGTTCTTC. It yields the protein CASTFHPGQGAYNEQFF.

This chain connects TRBV2 to TRBJ1-6, with 9 nucleotides matching TRBD1. Per the germline V gene, CDR1 is SNHLY and CDR2 is FYNNEI. The CDR3 has 15 residues. The junction had 12 bases not matched to a gene; V was cut back by 3 bases and J by 15 bases. DNA of the CDR3: TGTGCCAGCAGTGACCGGGACAGGGCTAGTCTTCTCCTCCACTTT. Its translation is CASSDRDRASLLLHF.

The rearrangement uses TRBV29-1 and TRBJ1-2; TRBD1 aligns across 9 bases. V trimming: 6 bases; J trimming: 2 bases; junction bases outside the gene matches: 4. The CDR3 extends over 13 amino acids. CDR1 and CDR2 (germline): SQVTM, ANQGSEA. For the CDR3, the DNA is TGCAGCGTCCGCGGACAGGGGAACTATGGCTACACCTTC. It specifies CSVRGQGNYGYTF.

This clonotype has more than one count but fewer than ten. The chain uses TRBV24-1 and TRBJ2-1, with TRBD1 matching 9 bases. V trimming: 3 bases; J trimming: 4 bases; junction bases outside the gene matches: 6. CDR1 KGHDR and CDR2 SFDVKD come from the germline V gene. The CDR3 runs 16 residues. This chain's CDR3 is CATSDVAGQGYNEQFF. The CDR3 DNA follows: TGTGCCACCAGTGATGTCGCGGGACAGGGATACAATGAGCAGTTCTTC.

This clonotype was detected a few times. This chain joins TRBV27 and TRBJ1-5, with D perhaps TRBD1 (6 bases). V was cut by 5 bases and J by 7 bases, with 18 bases left in between. Germline lookup yields CDR1 MNHEY and CDR2 SMNVEV (reference sequence). The CDR3 runs 15 residues. The DNA for the CDR3 is TGTGCCAGCAGTGCCAACCAGGGGATAGGACAGCCCCAGCATTTT. It encodes CASSANQGIGQPQHF.

V gene TRBV3-2 combines with J gene TRBJ2-1. TRBV3-2 is labeled a pseudogene. This CDR3 comprises 14 residues. The CDR3 is CASSQVSSYNEQFF. In DNA, the CDR3 is TGTGCCAGCAGCCAGGTTTCCTCATACAATGAGCAGTTCTTC.

The chain carries TRBV20-1 and TRBJ2-3; TRBD2 might be the D (6 bases). The CDR3 length is 14 residues. Germline CDR1 DFQATT, CDR2 SNEGSKA (reference sequence). The V end lost 6 bases, the J end lost 4 bases, and 17 bases lay between the germline ends. Here the CDR3 reads CSAGDSGEADTQYF. The CDR3 DNA follows: TGCAGTGCGGGGGACTCCGGGGAGGCAGATACGCAGTATTTT.

In this sample, this clonotype turned up a few times. The gene calls are TRBV4-1 and TRBJ1-2, with D uncertain. CDR1 MGHRA and CDR2 YSYEKL come from the germline V gene. V was shortened by 0 bases and J by 6 bases, with 17 bases between the two germline ends. This CDR3 is 16 amino acids long. CDR3 coding DNA: TGCGCCAGCAGCCAAGAAGGAGTTCAGTCCCAGAATGGCTACACCTTC. Protein product: CASSQEGVQSQNGYTF.

Many counts were recorded for this clonotype. The chain joins TRBV18 to TRBJ2-6; 10 bases line up with TRBD2. The CDR3 loop spans 20 amino acids. V lost 3 bases, J lost 8 bases, and 19 bases stayed unmatched. From germline, CDR1 is KGHSH and CDR2 LQKENI. CDR3 nucleotide sequence: TGTGCCAGCTCACCTATGGGATTGACTAGCGGGTCATCACTTACCAACGTCCTGACTTTC. It encodes CASSPMGLTSGSSLTNVLTF. Combining the CDR3 with reference TRBV18 and TRBJ2-6 gives the whole variable domain NAGVMQNPRHLVRRRGQEARLRCSPMKGHSHVYWYRQLPEEGLKFMVYLQKENIIDESGMPKERFSAEFPKEGPSILRIQQVVRGDSAAYFCASSPMGLTSGSSLTNVLTFGAGSRLTVL.

DNA for the CDR3: TGCAGTGCCACCCGTCAAAGCAACAACAACGAGCAGTACTTC. Protein sequence: CSATRQSNNNEQYF. This chain joins TRBV20-1 and TRBJ2-7; no definite D call. With 6 bases removed from V and 5 bases from J, the gap between germline ends came to 20 bases. The CDR3 sequence is 14 residues long. The germline gives CDR1 DFQATT, CDR2 SNEGSKA (reference sequence).

This clonotype was seen many times. The CDR3 bases are TGCGCCAGCAGTCGTACAGGGACCGAACCTTTCTTT. Amino acid sequence: CASSRTGTEPFF. V usage is TRBV4-1 and J usage is TRBJ1-1; possible D gene TRBD1, 6 bases. Germline CDR1 reads MGHRA; CDR2 reads YSYEKL. The CDR3 length is 12 residues. V was clipped by 6 bases and J by 12 bases, with 17 bases between them.

This rearrangement joins TRBV12-3 or TRBV12-4 to TRBJ2-6; unclear D gene. The CDR3 is 15 amino acids. The V and J ends lost 1 base and 0 bases respectively, with 4 bases between them. For the CDR3, the DNA is TGTGCCAGCAGTTTAGTTGCCTCTGGGGCCAACGTCCTGACTTTC. Protein sequence: CASSLVASGANVLTF.

The rearrangement links TRBV5-1 to TRBJ1-1, with D unclear. Germline CDR1 is SGHRS and CDR2 is YFSETQ. The CDR3 totals 14 residues. Trimming shortened V by 0 bases and J by 1 base, and 7 bases separated the two germline ends. The CDR3 bases are TGCGCCAGCAGCTTGGTTAGGGAGAACACTGAAGCTTTCTTT. It specifies CASSLVRENTEAFF.

This clonotype was recorded a few times. The chain couples TRBV25-1 to TRBJ2-7; 11 positions agree with TRBD2. The CDR3 spans 14 residues. The ends lost 3 bases at V and 5 bases at J; junction bases unmatched: 3. Germline CDR1 is MGHDK and CDR2 is SYGVNS. The CDR3 bases are TGTGCCAGCAGTGAGCCGGGACTAGCGGACGAGCAGTACTTC. Translating gives CASSEPGLADEQYF.

The genes are TRBV9 and TRBJ2-3; TRBD2 might be the D (6 bases). Between the trimmed V and J ends, which lost 4 bases and 4 bases, there was a span of 19 bases. CDR3 length: 16 residues. Germline assignment: CDR1 SGDLS and CDR2 YYNGEE. The CDR3 protein is CASSLGLLRKADTQYF. CDR3 DNA: TGTGCCAGCAGCCTTGGACTACTCAGAAAAGCAGATACGCAGTATTTT.

The rearrangement uses TRBV28 and TRBJ1-2; no firm D call. The CDR3 is made up of 13 amino acids. CDR1 MDHEN and CDR2 SYDVKM come from the germline V gene. The germline V and J ends were trimmed by 5 bases and 3 bases, with 10 bases remaining between them. The DNA for the CDR3 is TGTGCCAGCAGTGCCAGTTTCTACTATGGCTACACCTTC. Translating gives CASSASFYYGYTF.

The table lists this clonotype with a few counts. The chain employs TRBV28 and TRBJ1-2; the D gene is possibly TRBD1 (5 bases). V was pared by 6 bases and J by 1 base, with 15 bases between. Per the germline V gene, CDR1 is MDHEN and CDR2 is SYDVKM. The CDR3 spans 15 residues. The CDR3 nucleotides read TGTGCCAGCAGGCAATTTTCGGGGGGTAACTATGGCTACACCTTC. Protein sequence: CASRQFSGGNYGYTF.

This clonotype has just a few counts. This chain uses TRBV18 with TRBJ2-5; D is perhaps TRBD2 (6 bases). Germline V lookup: CDR1 KGHSH, CDR2 LQKENI. The V gene lost 6 bases and the J gene lost 4 bases, with 9 bases spanning the gap. The CDR3 length is 12 residues. The CDR3 here is CASSDYGETQYF. The CDR3 nucleotides read TGTGCCAGCTCGGACTACGGAGAGACCCAGTACTTC.

The chain couples TRBV11-2 to TRBJ2-6; D is unclear. This CDR3 has 18 residues. V was shortened by 1 base and J by 2 bases, with 15 bases between the two germline ends. The germline V gene encodes CDR1 SGHAT and CDR2 FQNNGV. The CDR3 DNA follows: TGTGCCAGCAGCTTAGTCCTCATACCAGGCACTGGGGCCAACGTCCTGACTTTC. Its protein product is CASSLVLIPGTGANVLTF.